The 16 T cell receptor beta chains in this list originate from one sample, sequenced in a study of cytomegalovirus exposure and HLA in healthy donors. PCR involved 60 Vbeta and 13 Jbeta primers. Clones were read by immunoSEQ multiplex PCR, and TCRdb kept only the in-frame ones, dropping some. The sample table includes some 200,000 clones. Material: PBMCs. Receptors originate from a boy between 5 and 17 years old in good health and CMV-seronegative.

This chain links TRBV10-3 with TRBJ2-7; D uncertain. The CDR3 has 14 amino acids. Looked up from germline, CDR1 is ENHRY and CDR2 is SYGVKD. V gave up 8 bases and J gave up 2 bases, with 16 bases separating them. CDR3 in DNA: TGTGCCATCGCGACCCCTCAGGTGACCTACGAGCAGTACTTC. This codes for CAIATPQVTYEQYF.

The V call is TRBV6-5, the J call TRBJ1-1, with a tentative D call TRBD1 (6 bases). Trimming removed 5 bases at V and 4 bases at J, with 11 bases between. The CDR3 covers 13 residues. The germline CDR1 and CDR2 sequences are MNHEY and SVGAGI. CDR3 DNA: TGTGCCAGCAGTGCCCGGGACACCACTGAAGCTTTCTTT. Translated: CASSARDTTEAFF.

The rearrangement links TRBV4-2 to TRBJ2-7; tentative D call: TRBD2 (5 bases). This CDR3 spans 15 amino acids. V lost 1 base and J lost 0, with 10 bases in between. Germline V gene lookup returns CDR1 LGHNA and CDR2 YNFKEQ. The CDR3 loop reads CASSQGRGSSYEQYF. The CDR3 region has the DNA TGTGCCAGCAGCCAAGGGAGAGGGAGCTCCTACGAGCAGTACTTC.

The chain is built from TRBV10-2 and TRBJ1-2; D ambiguous. The germline V gene has CDR1 WSHSY and CDR2 SAAADI. The CDR3 sequence is 16 residues long. V lost 2 bases to trimming and J lost 8 bases, with 21 bases between them. The CDR3 is CASSEPMTVPSKGYTF. The DNA of the CDR3 is TGCGCCAGCAGTGAGCCCATGACTGTACCATCCAAAGGCTACACCTTC.

Worth noting for this clone: The CDR3 ends on some other residue instead of the conserved phenylalanine or tryptophan, so this is likely a read error. The chain has TRBV4-1 and TRBJ1-6; no firm D call. CDR3 size: 13 residues. Per the germline V gene, CDR1 is MGHRA and CDR2 is YSYEKL. The germline V and J ends were trimmed by 4 bases and 8 bases, with 9 bases remaining between them. As DNA, the CDR3 is TGCGCCAGCAGCCCCGCTGCGGATTCACCCCTCCACCTT. This sequence encodes CASSPAADSPLHL.

The genes are TRBV7-3 and TRBJ2-2; D not certain. V lost 1 base to trimming and J lost 4 bases, with 13 bases between them. The CDR3 contains 16 residues. Germline assignment: CDR1 SGHTA and CDR2 FQGTGA. Here the CDR3 DNA reads TGTGCCAGCAGCTTAATCTTTGGGTCGGGCACCGGGGAGCTGTTTTTT. It translates to CASSLIFGSGTGELFF.

The chain employs TRBV4-3 and TRBJ1-2; 9 bases match TRBD1. There are 16 residues in the CDR3. The ends lost 0 bases at V and 2 bases at J; junction bases unmatched: 4. In germline, CDR1 is LGHNA, CDR2 YSLEER. The CDR3 spells CASSQEVGQGNYGYTF. The CDR3 DNA reads TGCGCCAGCAGCCAAGAGGTCGGACAGGGGAACTATGGCTACACCTTC.

The rearrangement uses TRBV1 and TRBJ2-5; the D call of TRBD2 is as the table states it, not checked on the DNA. TRBV1 is a listed pseudogene. The CDR3 runs 18 residues. CDR3 in amino acids: CTSSQLGLAGAPKETQYF. The DNA for the CDR3 is TGCACCAGCAGCCAACTAGGACTAGCGGGGGCCCCCAAAGAGACCCAGTACTTC.

The chain has TRBV6-4 and TRBJ1-1; 7 bases are a match to TRBD1. V dropped 6 bases and J dropped 1; count of bases not matched to a gene: 8. The CDR3 covers 15 residues. Germline V gives CDR1 MRHNA, CDR2 SNTAGT. The CDR3 sequence: CASRKEGAGNTEAFF. CDR3 coding DNA: TGTGCCAGCAGGAAAGAGGGGGCGGGGAACACTGAAGCTTTCTTT.

This chain links TRBV9 with TRBJ2-5; no firm D call. Germline loops: CDR1 SGDLS, CDR2 YYNGEE. The CDR3 consists of 14 residues. V lost 0 bases to trimming and J lost 1 base, with 7 bases between them. The DNA for the CDR3 is TGTGCCAGCAGCGTAGGGTTGCGCCAAGAGACCCAGTACTTC. Translation gives CASSVGLRQETQYF.

The chain employs TRBV30 and TRBJ2-3; 9 positions match TRBD2. The CDR3 totals 11 residues. Germline trimming cut 5 bases from V and 6 bases from J; bases unmatched to any gene: 0. The germline gives CDR1 GTSNPN, CDR2 SVGIG (reference sequence). The DNA for the CDR3 is TGTGCCTGGGCGGGGGGGGATACGCAGTATTTT. Encoded protein: CAWAGGDTQYF.

This rearrangement joins TRBV2 to TRBJ2-5, with 7 bases fitting TRBD2. The better agreement between TRBJ2-7 and the DNA end casts doubt on the J call. The CDR3 has 16 amino acids. Per germline, CDR1 SNHLY and CDR2 FYNNEI. The CDR3 DNA follows: TGTGCCAGCAGTGAGGGGAGCCCGGGACTAATCTACGAGCAGTACTTC. Translating it yields CASSEGSPGLIYEQYF.

The chain is built from TRBV7-2 and TRBJ1-1; D unresolved. V was clipped by 6 bases and J by 0 bases, with 8 bases between them. Germline V gives CDR1 SGHTA, CDR2 FQGNSA. The CDR3 runs to 13 residues. For the CDR3, the DNA is TGTGCCAGCAGAGAATACTTGAACACTGAAGCTTTCTTT. Translating gives CASREYLNTEAFF.

CDR3 in amino acids: CASSFSGAREYF. The DNA of the CDR3 is TGTGCCAGCAGCTTTTCAGGGGCCAGGGAGTACTTC. The chain combines TRBV7-2 with TRBJ2-7; TRBD1 might be the D (6 bases). CDR3 length: 12 residues. In germline, CDR1 is SGHTA, CDR2 FQGNSA. The V and J ends lost 3 bases and 11 bases respectively, with 14 bases between them.

The chain employs TRBV25-1 and TRBJ2-5; 9 bases are shared with TRBD1. The CDR3 has 14 residues. Per the germline V gene, CDR1 is MGHDK and CDR2 is SYGVNS. Germline trimming cut 4 bases from V and 6 bases from J; bases unmatched to any gene: 6. CDR3 sequence: CASSVRTGVQTQYF. In nucleotides, the CDR3 is TGTGCCAGCAGTGTTAGGACAGGGGTCCAGACCCAGTACTTC.

CDR3 protein: CASSERGGGAAGANVLTF. CDR3 DNA sequence: TGTGCCAGCAGTGAACGCGGCGGGGGGGCTGCTGGGGCCAACGTCCTGACTTTC. The chain joins TRBV2 to TRBJ2-6; 9 bases line up with TRBD2. CDR3 size: 18 residues. Germline CDR1 reads SNHLY; CDR2 reads FYNNEI. The V segment lost 2 bases and the J segment 2 bases; nucleotides outside the gene matches: 7.